This T cell receptor (beta chain) was observed in a study of blood T cells in healthy people across ages. Study outcomes and limitations: Diversity of TCR beta correlated strongly with naive T cell percentage.

About this clonotype itself: Its target is unknown.

The CDR3 has 12 residues. The authors ran a second PCR of 7 to 11 cycles using a sample-barcoded 5' primer and a J-beta primer mix. Using its own MiXCR run on the 5' RACE reads, TCRdb lists one record per CDR3 protein. The table lists about 1 million distinct CDR3 sequences, more than 35% of them singletons. Donors were systemically healthy Caucasian individuals from Russia aged about 6 to 90 years. The V call is TRBV21-1, the J call TRBJ2-4. TRBV21-1 is a pseudogene segment. Sequenced input: blood. This receptor was identified in a woman aged 55-70 years in good health. The CDR3 DNA reads as TGTGCCAGCAGCAAAGTGGTAGCACCTCAGTACTTC. Translating gives CASSKVVAPQYF.